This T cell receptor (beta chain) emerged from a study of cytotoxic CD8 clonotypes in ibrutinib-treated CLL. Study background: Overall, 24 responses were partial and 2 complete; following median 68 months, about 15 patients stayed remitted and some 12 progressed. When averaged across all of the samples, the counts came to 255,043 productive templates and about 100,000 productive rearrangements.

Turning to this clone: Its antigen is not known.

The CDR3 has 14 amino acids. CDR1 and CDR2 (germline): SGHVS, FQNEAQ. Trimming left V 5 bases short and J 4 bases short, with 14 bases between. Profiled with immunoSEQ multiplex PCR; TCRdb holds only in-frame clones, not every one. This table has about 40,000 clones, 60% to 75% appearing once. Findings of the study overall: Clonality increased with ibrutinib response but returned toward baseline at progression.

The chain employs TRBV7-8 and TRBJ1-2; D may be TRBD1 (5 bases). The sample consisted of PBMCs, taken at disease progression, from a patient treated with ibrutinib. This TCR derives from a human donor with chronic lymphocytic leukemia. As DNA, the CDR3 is TGTGCCAGCAGCCCCCGGGAGGGGAGCTATGGCTACACCTTC. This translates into CASSPREGSYGYTF.